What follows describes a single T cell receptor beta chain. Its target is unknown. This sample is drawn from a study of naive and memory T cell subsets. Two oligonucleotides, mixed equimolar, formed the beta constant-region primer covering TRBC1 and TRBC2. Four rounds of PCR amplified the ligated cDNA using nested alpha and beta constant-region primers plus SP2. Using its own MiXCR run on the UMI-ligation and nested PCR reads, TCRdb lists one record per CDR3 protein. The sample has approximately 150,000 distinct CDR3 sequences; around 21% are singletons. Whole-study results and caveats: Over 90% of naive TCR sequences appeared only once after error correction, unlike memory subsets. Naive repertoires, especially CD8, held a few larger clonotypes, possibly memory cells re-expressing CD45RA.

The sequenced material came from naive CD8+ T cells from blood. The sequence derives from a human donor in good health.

Here the CDR3 reads CASSIEGTGFYEQYF. Written as DNA, the CDR3 is TGTGCCAGTAGTATAGAGGGGACAGGGTTCTACGAGCAGTACTTC. This chain joins TRBV19 and TRBJ2-7; 9 bases align to TRBD1. V shed 0 bases and J 3 bases; nucleotides not matched to a gene: 3. Germline V gives CDR1 LNHDA, CDR2 SQIVND (reference sequence). The CDR3 totals 15 residues.